Below, one T cell receptor (beta chain) is given with its context. A few counts support this clonotype. The antigen this receptor binds is unknown. No qualities accompany the bases; no much larger clone lies one base away. The CDR3 goes from the cysteine to the phenylalanine over 13 residues. Of the read, only the CDR3 DNA is kept; its 39 bases are in frame from base 1. V lost 2 bases and J lost 2 bases; the stretch between them is 6 bases long. The sample belongs to a study of blood T cells in healthy people across ages (dated by TCRdb to 2013 to 2016). For the study in its entirety: In model experiments, template switching captured about one uniquely barcoded TCR beta cDNA molecule for every two T cells. Using deep sequencing normalized with unique cDNA molecular identifiers, the study measured how TCR beta repertoire diversity changes with age. Four age groups were formed from the donors: young (average approximately 17 years), middle-aged (approximately 40), aged (62) and long-lived (roughly 88). To avoid experimental bias, donors of different ages were randomly spread across the sequencing lanes. Using the same blood draw, the study looked at two additional independent replicas of 1 million unique cDNA reads for two donors, one aged 18 to 30 and the other aged 80 or older. Overall study results and their limits: Donor CMV infection status was unknown, potentially confounding age-related changes in expanded clonotypes. The percentage of naive T cells measured by flow cytometry correlated strongly with observed TCR beta diversity. Total diversity estimates from one million sequenced T cells were considered lower bounds and underestimates. Bulk unsorted PBMC profiling prevented conclusive comparison of naive and antigen-experienced compartments. Compared with the aged group, more naive CD4+ T cells, fewer expanded clones and increased TCR diversity were shown by the long-lived group, suggesting age selection. As age increased, observed TCR beta diversity per million T cells dropped in a roughly linear way, and a significant reduction was already evident by age about 40.

Libraries came from 5' RACE. The instrument was an Illumina HiSeq 2500. A second PCR of about 6 to 11 cycles was performed with a sample-barcoded 5' primer and a J-beta primer mix. A template-switch 5' adaptor carrying 12 random nucleotides introduced a unique molecular identifier onto each TCR beta cDNA molecule. Each sample yielded at least 2.5 million CDR3-containing paired-end reads. All of the RNA was converted into first-strand cDNA using the Mint cDNA synthesis kit, with a TRBC-specific oligonucleotide serving as the primer. Following uracil-DNA glycosylase treatment, a first 18-cycle PCR with universal primers M1SS and BC2_uni_R was performed on all cDNA. In the original analysis: For normalization, 1 million high-quality reads were randomly selected from each sample, with every read carrying a distinct molecular identifier. Instead of being binned into consensus sequences, reads that shared molecular identifiers were thrown out. CDR3 identification, clonotype clustering and error correction used MiTCR with a Q25 quality threshold and the strictest error-elimination algorithm. Lower-bound total TCR beta diversity was estimated with a nonparametric unseen species model using Euler transformation. The public reads were run again by TCRdb, first through fastp at Q25 and then through MiXCR, and only productive beta chains were kept. All rows with the same CDR3 protein become a single entry with the most common DNA and genes. TCRdb's processing, not the study's, gives the V and J calls here. The sample yields 1.5 million to 2 million distinct CDR3 sequences; around 36% were counted once. Roughly 12% of the sample is held by the ten biggest clonotypes.

Systemically healthy Caucasian individuals from Russia, approximately 39 in total and aged roughly 6 to 95 years, were included as donors. About 10 milliliters of peripheral blood were drawn from each donor into EDTA-treated Vacutainer tubes. Ficoll-Paque density-gradient centrifugation was used to isolate PBMCs, with at least 6 million obtained per sample. Total RNA was extracted from PBMCs with Trizol reagent, with at least 5.5 micrograms obtained per sample. The percentages of naive CD45RAhigh/CD27high T cells were determined by flow cytometry on a PBMC aliquot from every donor. The receptor was derived from a woman under 40 in good health. Rearrangement joined TRBV12-3 or TRBV12-4 to TRBJ1-2; the D gene lacks a confident call. Material: blood. DNA sequence: TGTGCCAGCAGTTTATTGGGGAACTATGGCTACACCTTC. This gives the protein CASSLLGNYGYTF.